Listed below are T cell receptor beta chains from one sample, sequenced in a study of T cell responses to AZD1222 COVID-19 vaccine. The protocol was immunoSEQ multiplex PCR, while the TCRdb copy is restricted to in-frame clones and leaves out a portion. Seen here are more than 75,000 clones, under 90% observed once, and the top ten hold under 1.5%. Sequenced material: peripheral blood, taken 28 days after the second AZD1222 dose. These receptors were taken from an adult who received the AZD1222 COVID-19 vaccine. CDR3s include the opening cysteine and the closing phenylalanine or tryptophan.

CDR3 length: 15; J gene: TRBJ2-1; V gene: TRBV2; CDR3 protein: CASSRITSGITEQFF
CDR3 length: 17; J gene: TRBJ2-1; V gene: TRBV4-3; CDR3 protein: CASSPGTLRSSYNEQFF
CDR3 length: 12; J gene: TRBJ1-2; V gene: TRBV4-2; CDR3 protein: CASSQDPGVATF
CDR3 length: 16; J gene: TRBJ1-4; V gene: TRBV4-2; CDR3 protein: CASSQDGRGAGEKLFF
CDR3 length: 15; J gene: TRBJ1-5; V gene: TRBV6-1; CDR3 protein: CASSEGRGERQPQHF
CDR3 length: 13; J gene: TRBJ1-5; V gene: TRBV18; CDR3 protein: CASSQQEGGPQHF
CDR3 length: 15; J gene: TRBJ1-1; V gene: TRBV28; CDR3 protein: CASSLAGQGSTEAFF
CDR3 length: 14; J gene: TRBJ1-5; V gene: TRBV28; CDR3 protein: CASGPPGSNQPQHF
CDR3 length: 12; J gene: TRBJ2-7; V gene: TRBV28; CDR3 protein: CASERGGYEQYF
CDR3 length: 14; J gene: TRBJ2-7; V gene: TRBV7-2; CDR3 protein: CASSSTSGRYEQYF
CDR3 length: 12; J gene: TRBJ2-7; V gene: TRBV5-1; CDR3 protein: CASSLGYYEQYF
CDR3 length: 14; J gene: TRBJ2-5; V gene: TRBV10-3; CDR3 protein: CAISTGTTRETQYF
CDR3 length: 14; J gene: TRBJ2-3; V gene: TRBV24-1; CDR3 protein: CATSDPRSTDTQYF
CDR3 length: 18; J gene: TRBJ2-1; V gene: TRBV4-3; CDR3 protein: CASSQATSGISAYNEQFF
CDR3 length: 14; J gene: TRBJ2-1; V gene: TRBV4-3; CDR3 protein: CASSQAVGDNEQFF
CDR3 length: 13; J gene: TRBJ2-7; V gene: TRBV5-1; CDR3 protein: CASSFPEGGEQYF
CDR3 length: 16; J gene: TRBJ1-5; V gene: TRBV19; CDR3 protein: CASSAFAGAHNQPQHF
CDR3 length: 14; J gene: TRBJ2-5; V gene: TRBV7-9; CDR3 protein: CASSLAQGGETQYF
CDR3 length: 17; J gene: TRBJ2-3; V gene: TRBV7-2; CDR3 protein: CASSGPPGLPSTDTQYF
CDR3 length: 14; J gene: TRBJ2-1; V gene: TRBV28; CDR3 protein: CASSLFGGSNEQFF
CDR3 length: 14; J gene: TRBJ1-4; V gene: TRBV28; CDR3 protein: CASSTTGLMRKLFF
CDR3 length: 15; J gene: TRBJ2-7; V gene: TRBV27; CDR3 protein: CASSLYVAGVGEQYF
CDR3 length: 14; J gene: TRBJ1-6; V gene: TRBV28; CDR3 protein: CASSVRRGNSPLHF
CDR3 length: 14; J gene: TRBJ1-3; V gene: TRBV14; CDR3 protein: CASSRWTAGNTIYF
CDR3 length: 15; J gene: TRBJ2-7; V gene: TRBV9; CDR3 protein: CASSVATGISYEQYF
CDR3 length: 15; J gene: TRBJ1-2; V gene: TRBV7-2; CDR3 protein: CASSYTGTGGWGYTF
CDR3 length: 16; J gene: TRBJ2-2; V gene: TRBV2; CDR3 protein: CASKGTSGTNTGELFF
CDR3 length: 13; J gene: TRBJ1-2; V gene: TRBV5-1; CDR3 protein: CASAIQGDYGYTF
CDR3 length: 14; J gene: TRBJ1-5; V gene: TRBV28; CDR3 protein: CATEEALGNQPQHF
CDR3 length: 14; J gene: TRBJ2-5; V gene: TRBV10-3; CDR3 protein: CAISERGEGETQYF
CDR3 length: 15; J gene: TRBJ2-2; V gene: TRBV19; CDR3 protein: CASSIEGRASGELFF
CDR3 length: 14; J gene: TRBJ2-7; V gene: TRBV7-9; CDR3 protein: CASSTWTGAGEQYF
CDR3 length: 12; J gene: TRBJ2-7; V gene: TRBV7-2; CDR3 protein: CASSYRPYEQYF
CDR3 length: 18; J gene: TRBJ2-6; V gene: TRBV28; CDR3 protein: CASTTAVWGDSGANVLTF
CDR3 length: 15; J gene: TRBJ1-5; V gene: TRBV19; CDR3 protein: CASSTGQGIDQPQHF
CDR3 length: 15; J gene: TRBJ1-4; V gene: TRBV3-1/TRBV3-2; CDR3 protein: CASSQDVVRGEKLFF
CDR3 length: 15; J gene: TRBJ2-7; V gene: TRBV20-1; CDR3 protein: CSASGAGSSSYEQYF
CDR3 length: 17; J gene: TRBJ2-2; V gene: TRBV25-1; CDR3 protein: CASTTTADRTYTGELFF
CDR3 length: 16; J gene: TRBJ1-2; V gene: TRBV19; CDR3 protein: CASSLDRGVISGGYTF
CDR3 length: 17; J gene: TRBJ2-7; V gene: TRBV3-1/TRBV3-2; CDR3 protein: CASSPGTSGSSVDEQYF
CDR3 length: 15; J gene: TRBJ1-5; V gene: TRBV4-2; CDR3 protein: CASSQVDRDDQPQHF
CDR3 length: 14; J gene: TRBJ2-3; V gene: TRBV28; CDR3 protein: CASRTGQYTDTQYF
CDR3 length: 14; J gene: TRBJ1-1; V gene: TRBV5-1; CDR3 protein: CASSSGGSNTEAFF
CDR3 length: 14; J gene: TRBJ2-7; V gene: TRBV28; CDR3 protein: CASSFGLAVYEQYF
CDR3 length: 15; J gene: TRBJ2-5; V gene: TRBV27; CDR3 protein: CASSSRTGSGETQYF
CDR3 length: 12; J gene: TRBJ1-2; V gene: TRBV6-5; CDR3 protein: CASNPFNYGYTF
CDR3 length: 20; J gene: TRBJ2-6; V gene: TRBV4-1; CDR3 protein: CASSNRHGRQVITGANVLTF
CDR3 length: 14; J gene: TRBJ2-7; V gene: TRBV5-1; CDR3 protein: CASSLGQGANEQYF